This T cell receptor (beta chain) is from a study of cytomegalovirus exposure and HLA in healthy donors. Remarks on this clone: Its antigen remains unidentified.

CDR3 length equals 12 residues. CDR1 is SGHTA and CDR2 is FQGNSA in the germline V gene. V dropped 5 bases and J dropped 9; count of bases not matched to a gene: 5. This PCR relied on a set of 60 Vbeta primers and 13 Jbeta primers. Data came from immunoSEQ multiplex PCR; TCRdb stores just in-frame clones and leaves some out. The sample holds over 150,000 clones, about three quarters seen once. Study-level points and caveats: In a later analysis, across HLA loci, associated TCR counts were highest for DRB1, lowest for HLA-C.

V usage is TRBV7-2 and J usage is TRBJ2-7, with 9 bases identical to TRBD1. The specimen sequenced was PBMCs. The TCR originated in a woman aged 40 to 50 in good health and CMV-seropositive. CDR3 sequence reads: CASSTDRGRQYF. The CDR3 bases are TGTGCCAGCAGCACGGACAGGGGACGGCAGTACTTC.